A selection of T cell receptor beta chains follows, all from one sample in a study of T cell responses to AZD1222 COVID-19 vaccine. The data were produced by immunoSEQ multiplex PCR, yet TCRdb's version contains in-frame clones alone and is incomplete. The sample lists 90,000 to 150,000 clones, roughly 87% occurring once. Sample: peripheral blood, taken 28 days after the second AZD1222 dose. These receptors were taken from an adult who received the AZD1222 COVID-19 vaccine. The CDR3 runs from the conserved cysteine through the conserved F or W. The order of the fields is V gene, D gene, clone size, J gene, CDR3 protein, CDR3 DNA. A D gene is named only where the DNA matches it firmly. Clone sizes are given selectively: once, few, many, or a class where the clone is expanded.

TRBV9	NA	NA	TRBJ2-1	CASSEASDEQFF	TGTGCCAGCAGCGAGGCGTCGGATGAGCAGTTCTTC
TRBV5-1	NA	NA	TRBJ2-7	CASSKGQIADEQYF	TGCGCCAGCAGTAAAGGGCAGATAGCCGACGAGCAGTACTTC
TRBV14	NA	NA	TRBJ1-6	CASSQDGRAPLHF	TGTGCCAGCAGCCAAGATGGTAGGGCTCCCCTCCACTTT
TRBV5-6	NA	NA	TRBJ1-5	CASSRGNQPQHF	TGTGCCAGCAGCAGGGGAAATCAGCCCCAGCATTTT
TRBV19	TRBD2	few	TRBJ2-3	CASSGLSGDTDTQYF	TGTGCCAGTAGTGGACTTAGCGGGGACACAGATACGCAGTATTTT
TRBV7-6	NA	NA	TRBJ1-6	CASSLEGGNNSPLHF	TGTGCCAGCAGCTTAGAAGGAGGGAATAATTCACCCCTCCACTTT
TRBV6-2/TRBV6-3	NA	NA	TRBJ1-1	CASSYSWTTGAFF	TGTGCCAGCAGTTACTCCTGGACAACGGGAGCTTTCTTT
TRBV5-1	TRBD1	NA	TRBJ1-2	CASSLRTGSDYGYTF	TGCGCCAGCAGCCTAAGGACAGGGTCGGACTATGGCTACACCTTC
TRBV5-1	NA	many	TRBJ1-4	CASSRWQGRNEKLFF	TGCGCCAGCAGTCGATGGCAGGGGCGGAATGAAAAACTGTTTTTT
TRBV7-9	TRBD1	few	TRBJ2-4	CASSPGQGMDIQYF	TGTGCCAGCAGCCCGGGACAGGGGATGGACATTCAGTACTTC
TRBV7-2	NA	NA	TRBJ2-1	CASSLRTNYNEQFF	TGTGCCAGCAGCTTAAGGACAAATTACAATGAGCAGTTCTTC
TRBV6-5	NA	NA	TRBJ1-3	CASSYESLRGNTIYF	TGTGCCAGCAGTTACGAGAGTCTTCGGGGAAACACCATATATTTT
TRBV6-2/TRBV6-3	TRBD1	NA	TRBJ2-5	CASSDRGLETQYF	TGTGCCAGCAGTGACAGGGGGCTAGAGACCCAGTACTTC
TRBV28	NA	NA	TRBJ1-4	CASSSPGEFEKLFF	TGTGCCAGCAGTTCACCAGGGGAATTTGAAAAACTGTTTTTT
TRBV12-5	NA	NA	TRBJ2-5	CASGEGWVQYF	TGTGCTAGTGGGGAGGGCTGGGTCCAGTACTTC
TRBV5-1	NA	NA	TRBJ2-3	CASSTESDTQYF	TGCGCCAGCAGTACAGAGTCGGATACGCAGTATTTT
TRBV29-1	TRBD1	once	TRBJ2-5	CSVGTGEETQYF	TGCAGCGTGGGGACAGGGGAAGAGACCCAGTACTTC
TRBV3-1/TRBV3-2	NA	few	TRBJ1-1	CASSQATANTEAFF	TGTGCCAGCAGCCAGGCGACAGCGAACACTGAAGCTTTCTTT
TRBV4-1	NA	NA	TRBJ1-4	CASSQATNEKLFF	TGCGCCAGCAGCCAGGCAACTAATGAAAAACTGTTTTTT
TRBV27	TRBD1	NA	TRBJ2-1	CASSERQGIYEQFF	TGTGCCAGCAGCGAGCGACAGGGGATTTATGAGCAGTTCTTC
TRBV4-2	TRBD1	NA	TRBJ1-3	CASSQGGQDGNTIYF	TGTGCCAGCAGCCAAGGAGGACAGGACGGAAACACCATATATTTT
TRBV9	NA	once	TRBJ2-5	CASSVEGRRQETQYF	TGTGCCAGCAGCGTAGAAGGGAGGCGGCAAGAGACCCAGTACTTC
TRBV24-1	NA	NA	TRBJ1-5	CATSGGSINQPQHF	TGTGCCACCAGTGGGGGGTCCATCAATCAGCCCCAGCATTTT
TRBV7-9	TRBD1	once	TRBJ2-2	CASSLTRGLSGELFF	TGTGCCAGCAGCTTAACCAGGGGGCTATCCGGGGAGCTGTTTTTT
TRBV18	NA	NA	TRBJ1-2	CASSLDRNYGYTF	TGTGCCAGCTCACTGGACAGAAACTATGGCTACACCTTC
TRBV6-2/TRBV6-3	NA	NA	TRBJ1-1	CASSYGRAMNTEAFF	TGTGCCAGCAGTTACGGTCGGGCCATGAACACTGAAGCTTTCTTT
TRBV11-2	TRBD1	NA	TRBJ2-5	CASSLVRDRGQETQYF	TGTGCCAGCAGCTTAGTACGGGACAGGGGACAAGAGACCCAGTACTTC
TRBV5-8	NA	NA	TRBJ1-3	CASSLGDGRSGNTIYF	TGTGCCAGCAGCTTGGGGGACGGCCGCTCTGGAAACACCATATATTTT
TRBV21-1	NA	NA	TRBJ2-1	CASSKVPGAIKGWSSYNEQFF	TGTGCCAGCAGCAAAGTGCCGGGGGCGATAAAGGGGTGGAGCTCCTACAATGAGCAGTTCTTC
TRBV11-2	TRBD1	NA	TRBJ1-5	CASSRDRADQPQHF	TGTGCCAGCAGCCGGGACAGGGCGGATCAGCCCCAGCATTTT
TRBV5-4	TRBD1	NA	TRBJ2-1	CASSQTGQSYNEQFF	TGTGCCAGCAGCCAGACGGGACAGTCCTACAATGAGCAGTTCTTC
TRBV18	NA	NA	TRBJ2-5	CASSPSAETQYF	TGTGCCAGCTCACCATCAGCAGAGACCCAGTACTTC
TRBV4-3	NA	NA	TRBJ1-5	CASSQDHRVINQPQHF	TGCGCCAGCAGCCAAGACCATCGGGTTATCAATCAGCCCCAGCATTTT
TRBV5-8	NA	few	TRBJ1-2	CASSLDGTFYGYTF	TGTGCCAGCAGCTTGGACGGGACGTTCTATGGCTACACCTTC
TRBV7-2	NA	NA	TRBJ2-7	CASSLQGRYEQYF	TGTGCCAGCAGCTTACAGGGGAGATACGAGCAGTACTTC
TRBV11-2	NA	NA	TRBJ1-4	CASSLRTTTNEKLFF	TGTGCCAGCAGCCTTAGGACAACAACTAATGAAAAACTGTTTTTT
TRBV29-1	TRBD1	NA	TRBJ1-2	CSVGGTGPTTKGGYTF	TGCAGCGTTGGTGGGACAGGCCCCACAACGAAGGGGGGCTACACCTTC
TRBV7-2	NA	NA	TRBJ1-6	CASSTLPIISPLHF	TGTGCCAGCAGCACATTACCTATAATTTCACCCCTCCACTTT
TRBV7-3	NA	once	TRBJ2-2	CASSPLGAGELFF	TGTGCCAGCAGCCCGCTCGGGGCCGGGGAGCTGTTTTTT
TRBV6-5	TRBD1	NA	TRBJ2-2	CASNLRGLTGELFF	TGTGCCAGCAACCTAAGGGGGCTTACCGGGGAGCTGTTTTTT
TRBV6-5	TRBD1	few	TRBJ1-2	CASSPGTGGGYTF	TGTGCCAGCAGTCCCGGGACAGGGGGCGGCTACACCTTC
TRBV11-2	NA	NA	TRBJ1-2	CASSAVNYGYTF	TGTGCCAGCAGCGCAGTTAACTATGGCTACACCTTC
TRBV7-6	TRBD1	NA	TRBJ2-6	CASSPMTGTGANVLTF	TGTGCCAGCAGCCCGATGACAGGGACTGGGGCCAACGTCCTGACTTTC
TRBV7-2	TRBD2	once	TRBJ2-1	CASSSVAGGRNEQFF	TGTGCCAGCAGCTCCGTAGCGGGGGGGCGGAATGAGCAGTTCTTC
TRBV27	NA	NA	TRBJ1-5	CASSPPGPYLHF	TGTGCCAGCAGTCCCCCGGGACCGTATTTGCATTTT
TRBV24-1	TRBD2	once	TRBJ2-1	CATSDPSGRYNEQFF	TGTGCCACCAGTGATCCTAGCGGGCGCTACAATGAGCAGTTCTTC
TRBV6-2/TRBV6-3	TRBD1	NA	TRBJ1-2	CASSYSGSTGRDGYTF	TGTGCCAGCAGTTACTCGGGCTCGACAGGGAGAGATGGCTACACCTTC
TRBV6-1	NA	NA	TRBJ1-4	CASSSAGKLFF	TGTGCCAGCAGTTCGGCTGGAAAACTGTTTTTT
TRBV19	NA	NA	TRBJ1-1	CASSPGTRRTEAFF	TGTGCCAGTAGTCCAGGGACGCGTCGCACTGAAGCTTTCTTT
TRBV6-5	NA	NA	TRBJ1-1	CASISSMNTEAFF	TGTGCCAGCATTTCGAGTATGAACACTGAAGCTTTCTTT
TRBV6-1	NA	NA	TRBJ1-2	CASSEALPGPSPYGYTF	TGTGCCAGCAGTGAAGCTCTCCCGGGCCCGTCTCCCTATGGCTACACCTTC
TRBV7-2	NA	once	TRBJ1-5	CASSLVGREQPQHF	TGTGCCAGCAGCTTAGTAGGTAGGGAACAGCCCCAGCATTTT
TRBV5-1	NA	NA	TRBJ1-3	CASSFAPVSGNTIYF	TGCGCCAGCAGTTTTGCGCCAGTCTCTGGAAACACCATATATTTT
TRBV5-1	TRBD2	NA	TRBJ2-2	CASSWTSGGEGELFF	TGCGCCAGCAGCTGGACTAGCGGGGGAGAAGGGGAGCTGTTTTTT
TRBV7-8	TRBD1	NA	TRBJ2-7	CASSLLQGAREQYF	TGTGCCAGCAGCTTATTACAGGGGGCGCGGGAGCAGTACTTC
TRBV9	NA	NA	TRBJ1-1	CASSAGAARVLTEAFF	TGTGCCAGCAGCGCGGGCGCGGCGAGGGTTTTGACTGAAGCTTTCTTT
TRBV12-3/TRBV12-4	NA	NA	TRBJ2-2	CASTAPGELFF	TGTGCCAGCACCGCTCCCGGGGAGCTGTTTTTT
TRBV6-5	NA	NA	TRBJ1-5	CASSTVQPQHF	TGTGCCAGCAGTACCGTTCAGCCCCAGCATTTT
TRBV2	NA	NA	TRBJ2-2	CASLTGVLSGELFF	TGTGCCAGCTTAACGGGGGTTCTGTCCGGGGAGCTGTTTTTT
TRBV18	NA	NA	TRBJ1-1	CASSHNPGKAEAFF	TGTGCCAGCTCTCATAACCCGGGTAAGGCTGAAGCTTTCTTT